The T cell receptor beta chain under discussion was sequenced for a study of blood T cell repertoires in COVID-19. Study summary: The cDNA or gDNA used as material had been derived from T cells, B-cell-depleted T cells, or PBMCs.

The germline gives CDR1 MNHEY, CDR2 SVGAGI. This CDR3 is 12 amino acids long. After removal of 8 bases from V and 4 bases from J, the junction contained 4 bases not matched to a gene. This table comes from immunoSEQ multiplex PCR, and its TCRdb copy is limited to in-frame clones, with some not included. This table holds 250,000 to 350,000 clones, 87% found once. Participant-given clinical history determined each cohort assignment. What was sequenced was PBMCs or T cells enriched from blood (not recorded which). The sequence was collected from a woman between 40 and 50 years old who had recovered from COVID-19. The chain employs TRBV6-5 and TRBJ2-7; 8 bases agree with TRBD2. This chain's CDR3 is CASRGGGYEQYF. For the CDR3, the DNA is TGTGCCAGCCGGGGGGGAGGGTACGAGCAGTACTTC.